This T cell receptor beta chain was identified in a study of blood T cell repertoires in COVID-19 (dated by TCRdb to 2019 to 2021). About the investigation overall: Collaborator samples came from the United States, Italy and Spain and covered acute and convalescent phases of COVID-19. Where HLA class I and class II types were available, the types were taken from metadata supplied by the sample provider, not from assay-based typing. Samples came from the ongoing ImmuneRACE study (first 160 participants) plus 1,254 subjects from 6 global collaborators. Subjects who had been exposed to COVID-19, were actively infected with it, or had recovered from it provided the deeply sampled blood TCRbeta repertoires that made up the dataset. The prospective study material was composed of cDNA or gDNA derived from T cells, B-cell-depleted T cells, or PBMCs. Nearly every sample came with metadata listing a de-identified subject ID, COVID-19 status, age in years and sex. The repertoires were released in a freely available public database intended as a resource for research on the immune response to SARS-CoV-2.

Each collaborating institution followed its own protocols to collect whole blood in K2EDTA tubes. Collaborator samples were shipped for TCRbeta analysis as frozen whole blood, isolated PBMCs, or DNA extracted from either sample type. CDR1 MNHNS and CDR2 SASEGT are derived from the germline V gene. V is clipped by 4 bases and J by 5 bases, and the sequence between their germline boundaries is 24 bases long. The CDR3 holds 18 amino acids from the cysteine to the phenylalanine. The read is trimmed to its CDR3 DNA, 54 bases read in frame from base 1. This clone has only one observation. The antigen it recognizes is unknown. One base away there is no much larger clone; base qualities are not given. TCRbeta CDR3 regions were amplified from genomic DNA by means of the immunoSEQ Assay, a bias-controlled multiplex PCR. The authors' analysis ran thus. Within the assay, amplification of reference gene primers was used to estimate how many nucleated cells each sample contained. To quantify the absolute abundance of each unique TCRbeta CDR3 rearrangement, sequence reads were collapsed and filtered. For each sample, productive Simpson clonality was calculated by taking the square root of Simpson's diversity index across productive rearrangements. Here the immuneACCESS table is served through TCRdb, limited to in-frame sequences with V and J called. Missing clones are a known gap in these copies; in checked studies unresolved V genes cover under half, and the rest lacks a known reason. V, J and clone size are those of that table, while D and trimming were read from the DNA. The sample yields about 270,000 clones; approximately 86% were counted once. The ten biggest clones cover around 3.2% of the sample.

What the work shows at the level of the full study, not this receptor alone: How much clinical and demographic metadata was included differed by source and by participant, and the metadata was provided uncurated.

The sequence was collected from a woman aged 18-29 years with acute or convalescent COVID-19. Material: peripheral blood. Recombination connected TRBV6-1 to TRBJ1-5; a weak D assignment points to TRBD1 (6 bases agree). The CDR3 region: CASSVPEGVGLRDQPQHF. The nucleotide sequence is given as TGTGCCAGCAGTGTCCCTGAGGGGGTGGGCCTTCGGGATCAGCCCCAGCATTTT.